In its sample, the clone carrying this TCR beta chain was seen once. Its matching antigen is unknown. The junction departs from germline at one end; a sequencing error may be responsible. This sample is drawn from a study of CD8+CD57+ T cells in acquired aplastic anemia. Study summary: Sorted CD4+ and CD8+ cell DNA averaged about 3 ug.

Germline lookup yields CDR1 LNHNV and CDR2 YYDKDF (reference sequence). The CDR3 has 15 amino acids. CD8+CD57+ cell expansion, shown by flow cytometry, had occurred in the patients selected for sequencing. Both TCR beta VDJ combination and CDR3 sequence profiling were carried out. Genomic DNA was the template for this profiling. TCRdb recomputed calls from the reads with MiXCR, one row per CDR3 protein. The sample contains 180,000 or so distinct CDR3 sequences, around half of which appear only once. Whole-study results and caveats: Patients and controls had in common 25 to 30 CD8+ CDR3 sequences. Controls and patients did not differ significantly in CD8+ Simpson's diversity.

The chain employs TRBV15 and TRBJ1-3; 7 bases fit TRBD1. Sequencing used sorted CD4+, CD8+, or CD8+CD57+ T cells (not recorded which) from PBMCs. The origin of this receptor is a human donor with aplastic anemia. The CDR3 is CATSSDRASGNTIYF. CDR3 sequence (DNA): TGTGCCACCAGCAGTGACAGGGCCTCTGGAAACACCATATACTTT.